These 29 T cell receptor beta chains came from one sample sequenced in a study of CD8 T cells in Susac syndrome. Random hexamers were used to reverse transcribe the RNA input (about 0.5 to 1 ug). From the immunoSEQ multiplex PCR reads, TCRdb called clonotypes with MiXCR, one entry per CDR3 protein. The table shows approximately 270,000 distinct CDR3 sequences, with approximately 92% occurring only once. Material: CD4+ T cells from PBMCs. These receptors came from a human donor with multiple sclerosis.

The chain couples TRBV3-1 to TRBJ1-6; D perhaps matches TRBD1 (6 bases). Between the trimmed V and J ends, which lost 2 bases and 10 bases, there was a span of 12 bases. The CDR3 has 14 residues. Germline values: CDR1 LGHDT, CDR2 YNNKEL (reference sequence). CDR3 bases: TGTGCCAGCAGCCAACGGGGGGCCGGGTCACCCCTCCACTTT. It specifies CASSQRGAGSPLHF.

The chain has TRBV5-6 and TRBJ2-1, with 10 bases fitting TRBD1. V gave up 2 bases and J gave up 8 bases; unmatched junction bases: 4. There are 14 residues in the CDR3. Germline V CDR1 and CDR2: SGHDT, YYEEEE. The CDR3 spells CASSFLDRGDEQFF. Written as DNA, the CDR3 is TGTGCCAGCAGCTTCCTGGACAGGGGGGATGAGCAGTTCTTC.

In this sample, this clonotype turned up a few times. This sequence joins TRBV3-1 and TRBJ1-2; D not resolved. Trimming removed 1 base at V and 3 bases at J, with 6 bases between. The germline V gene has CDR1 LGHDT and CDR2 YNNKEL (reference sequence). The CDR3 totals 13 residues. CDR3 amino acids: CASSQGVDYGYTF. CDR3 DNA: TGTGCCAGCAGCCAAGGGGTAGACTATGGCTACACCTTC.

V usage is TRBV11-3 and J usage is TRBJ1-3; D remains unclear. The CDR3 covers 14 residues. Looked up from germline, CDR1 is SGHNT and CDR2 is YENEEA. V lost 5 bases to trimming and J lost 3 bases, with 11 bases between them. CDR3 nucleotides: TGTGCCAGCAGCCTCAGGACCAGTGGAAACACCATATATTTT. It encodes CASSLRTSGNTIYF.

The V gene is TRBV27, the J gene TRBJ1-6; 10 positions agree with TRBD1. The V gene's germline CDR1 is MNHEY and CDR2 SMNVEV (reference sequence). Unmatched junction bases numbered 5, after V lost 4 bases and J lost 8 bases. The CDR3 has 15 amino acids. The CDR3 is CASSYDRGLDSPLHF. DNA for the CDR3: TGTGCCAGCAGTTATGACAGGGGGCTGGATTCACCCCTCCACTTT.

V gene TRBV20-1 combines with J gene TRBJ2-5, with D perhaps matching TRBD1 or TRBD2 (5 bases each). The CDR3 has 13 amino acids. Trimming removed 5 bases from V and 5 bases from J, with 15 bases in between. The germline CDR1 and CDR2 sequences are DFQATT and SNEGSKA (reference sequence). The CDR3 is CSAPPGSGETQYF. The CDR3 nucleotides are TGCAGTGCTCCCCCAGGGAGCGGTGAGACCCAGTACTTC.

This clonotype was counted a single time. The V and J genes are TRBV3-1 and TRBJ1-5, with D hard to call. CDR3 length equals 13 residues. The ends were cut back, 0 bases at V and 9 bases at J, with 9 bases in the middle. The germline V gene encodes CDR1 LGHDT and CDR2 YNNKEL (reference sequence). The CDR3 DNA is TGTGCCAGCAGCCAAGATCCAAAGGGGCCCCAGCATTTT. It codes for CASSQDPKGPQHF.

The rearrangement joins TRBV20-1 to TRBJ2-1; 7 bases are a match to TRBD2. The CDR3 is 19 amino acids. The V segment lost 5 bases and the J segment 2 bases; nucleotides outside the gene matches: 21. The germline CDR1 and CDR2 sequences are DFQATT and SNEGSKA (reference sequence). The CDR3 here is CSAPPLASGVIGPYNEQFF. The CDR3 coding sequence is TGCAGTGCTCCCCCGCTGGCGAGCGGGGTAATTGGACCCTACAATGAGCAGTTCTTC.

V is TRBV5-1 and J is TRBJ2-3, with a weak D call TRBD1 (6 bases). The ends were cut back, 4 bases at V and 5 bases at J, with 14 bases in the middle. This CDR3 contains 14 residues. Germline assignment: CDR1 SGHRS and CDR2 YFSETQ. CDR3 sequence reads: CASSPDSRGDTQYF. The DNA of the CDR3 is TGCGCCAGCAGCCCGGACAGCCGAGGAGATACGCAGTATTTT.

V and J are TRBV11-1 and TRBJ2-7, with a weak D call TRBD2 (5 bases). CDR1 SGHAT and CDR2 FQDESV come from the germline V gene (reference sequence). The V end lost 1 base, the J end lost 2 bases, and 9 bases lay between the germline ends. The CDR3 is made up of 14 amino acids. The CDR3 nucleotides read TGTGCCAGCAGCTTAGGGGGAGAAGCCTACGAGCAGTACGTC. This codes for CASSLGGEAYEQYV.

This rearrangement joins TRBV19 to TRBJ1-5; D remains ambiguous. The V and J ends lost 2 bases and 4 bases respectively, with 9 bases between them. CDR1 and CDR2 from the germline V gene are LNHDA and SQIVND (reference sequence). The CDR3 sequence is 14 residues long. This CDR3 reads CASSISRGNQPQHF. CDR3 DNA: TGTGCCAGTAGTATATCCCGAGGGAATCAGCCCCAGCATTTT. The full variable domain, with the rest looked up from reference TRBV19 and TRBJ1-5, is DGGITQSPKYLFRKEGQNVTLSCEQNLNHDAMYWYRQDPGQGLRLIYYSQIVNDFQKGDIAEGYSVSREKKESFPLTVTSAQKNPTAFYLCASSISRGNQPQHFGDGTRLSIL.

In its sample, this clonotype was seen once. V is TRBV12-3 or TRBV12-4 and J is TRBJ2-7; D remains ambiguous. CDR3 length: 14 residues. V dropped 3 bases and J dropped 5 bases, with 14 bases sitting between them. The CDR3: CASSFTIRSHEQYF. CDR3 bases: TGTGCCAGCAGTTTTACGATTCGGTCGCACGAGCAGTACTTC.

The J gene is TRBJ2-1, the V gene TRBV27; 12 bases are shared with TRBD2. Looked up from germline, CDR1 is MNHEY and CDR2 is SMNVEV (reference sequence). V was pared by 7 bases and J by 4 bases, with 8 bases of the junction left unmatched. The CDR3 length is 16 residues. The CDR3 region has the DNA TGTGCCAGCACCGAGACTAGCGGGAGTTTATACAATGAGCAGTTCTTC. This translates into CASTETSGSLYNEQFF.

This clonotype occurred once. The chain recombines TRBV24-1 with TRBJ2-5; 7 positions match TRBD1. The V and J ends lost 2 bases and 3 bases, in that order; junction bases with no gene match: 2. CDR1 KGHDR and CDR2 SFDVKD come from the germline V gene. The CDR3 runs 14 residues. The DNA for the CDR3 is TGTGCCACCAGTGATTCCGGACAGGAAGAGACCCAGTACTTC. Its protein is CATSDSGQEETQYF.

The chain uses TRBV27 and TRBJ2-2, with D perhaps TRBD1 or TRBD2 (6 bases each). Per germline, CDR1 MNHEY and CDR2 SMNVEV (reference sequence). The CDR3 has 18 amino acids. Deletions cut 5 bases from V and 4 bases from J, with 23 bases between. CDR3: CASSTRPRGGGGTGELFF. The CDR3 DNA reads as TGTGCCAGCAGTACTAGGCCCCGAGGGGGAGGAGGCACCGGGGAGCTGTTTTTT.

J is TRBJ2-5 and V is TRBV24-1; D may be TRBD1 (5 bases). The germline V gene has CDR1 KGHDR and CDR2 SFDVKD. The V end lost 5 bases, the J end lost 1 base, and 13 bases lay between the germline ends. The CDR3 consists of 15 residues. CDR3 bases: TGTGCCACCAGTGGGAAGGGGAACCCCCAAGAGACCCAGTACTTC. It yields the protein CATSGKGNPQETQYF.

The table lists this clonotype with a count of one. V and J are TRBV5-4 and TRBJ2-2, with D perhaps TRBD2 (6 bases). Germline V lookup: CDR1 SGHNT, CDR2 YYREEE (reference sequence). Trimming removed 4 bases from V and 0 bases from J, with 13 bases in between. This CDR3 comprises 16 residues. The CDR3 here is CASSPRAGTNTGELFF. CDR3 sequence (DNA): TGTGCCAGCAGCCCGAGGGCGGGAACGAACACCGGGGAGCTGTTTTTT.

V is TRBV29-1 and J is TRBJ2-5; 8 bases are shared with TRBD1. CDR3 length: 14 residues. The V gene's germline CDR1 is SQVTM and CDR2 ANQGSEA. The V and J ends lost 5 bases and 2 bases, in that order; junction bases with no gene match: 7. CDR3 DNA: TGCAGCGTTCTCGGACAGGGTATTCAAGAGACCCAGTACTTC. It is translated as CSVLGQGIQETQYF.

The V gene is TRBV5-4, the J gene TRBJ2-4; D might be TRBD1 or TRBD2, each matching 5 bases. Germline V gives CDR1 SGHNT, CDR2 YYREEE (reference sequence). The CDR3 totals 14 residues. Trimming shortened V by 1 base and J by 8 bases, and 13 bases separated the two germline ends. The CDR3: CASSLPDTGHIQYF. The CDR3 nucleotides are TGTGCCAGCAGCTTGCCAGACACGGGGCACATTCAGTACTTC.

This chain connects TRBV18 to TRBJ2-7; a possible D gene is TRBD2 (6 bases). This CDR3 has 14 residues. Germline values: CDR1 KGHSH, CDR2 LQKENI. Trimming took 2 bases from V and 4 from J, leaving 12 bases between them. CDR3 nucleotides: TGTGCCAGCTCACCAAGCGGGTCGCGGTACGAGCAGTACTTC. It is translated as CASSPSGSRYEQYF.

The chain couples TRBV5-4 to TRBJ2-5; TRBD2 matches 8 bases. Per the germline V gene, CDR1 is SGHNT and CDR2 is YYREEE (reference sequence). Losses at the gene ends were 1 base for V and 3 bases for J; bases not matched to a gene: 2. The CDR3 loop spans 14 amino acids. The CDR3 loop reads CASSLQAGEETQYF. CDR3 sequence (DNA): TGTGCCAGCAGCTTGCAAGCGGGAGAAGAGACCCAGTACTTC.

The sample holds a few counts of this clonotype. The chain employs TRBV7-2 and TRBJ2-5; 7 nucleotides match TRBD2. There are 14 residues in the CDR3. The trim removed 0 bases at V and 6 bases at J, leaving 4 bases unmatched. Germline V gene data show CDR1 as SGHTA and CDR2 as FQGNSA. The CDR3 here is CASSLAGGRQTQYF. The CDR3 DNA sequence: TGTGCCAGCAGCTTAGCCGGGGGGAGACAGACCCAGTACTTC.

The chain recombines TRBV25-1 with TRBJ1-1; D is ambiguous. The CDR3 is made up of 12 amino acids. V gave up 4 bases and J gave up 0 bases, with 3 bases separating them. Per germline, CDR1 MGHDK and CDR2 SYGVNS. CDR3 DNA: TGTGCCAGCAGTGCTTTGAACACTGAAGCTTTCTTT. This sequence encodes CASSALNTEAFF.

J is TRBJ2-5 and V is TRBV20-1, with unresolved D. Germline CDR1 DFQATT, CDR2 SNEGSKA (reference sequence). CDR3 length: 12 amino acids. V shed 0 bases and J shed 10 bases, with 12 bases lying between them. The CDR3 here is CSAREAVLDQYF. DNA for the CDR3: TGCAGTGCTAGAGAGGCTGTATTGGACCAGTACTTC.

The V gene is TRBV30, the J gene TRBJ2-2, with no clear D. Germline CDR1 GTSNPN, CDR2 SVGIG (reference sequence). The germline V and J ends were trimmed by 2 bases and 0 bases, with 7 bases remaining between them. The CDR3 is made up of 14 amino acids. The CDR3 DNA follows: TGTGCCTGGAGTCGGGCGGCGAACACCGGGGAGCTGTTTTTT. Its translation is CAWSRAANTGELFF. Filled out from reference TRBV30 and TRBJ2-2, the complete variable domain reads SQTIHQWPATLVQPVGSPLSLECTVEGTSNPNLYWYRQAAGRGLQLLFYSVGIGQISSEVPQNLSASRPQDRQFILSSKKLLLSDSGFYLCAWSRAANTGELFFGEGSRLTVL.

This rearrangement joins TRBV2 to TRBJ2-6; no clear D gene. The V gene lost 4 bases and the J gene lost 2 bases, with 6 bases spanning the gap. This CDR3 comprises 14 residues. Germline CDR1 SNHLY, CDR2 FYNNEI. CDR3 sequence (DNA): TGTGCCAGCAGTGTCGCGGCTGGGGCCAACGTCCTGACTTTC. This gives the protein CASSVAAGANVLTF. Full variable domain (missing parts from reference TRBV2 and TRBJ2-6): EPEVTQTPSHQVTQMGQEVILRCVPISNHLYFYWYRQILGQKVEFLVSFYNNEISEKSEIFDDQFSVERPDGSNFTLKIRSTKLEDSAMYFCASSVAAGANVLTFGAGSRLTVL.

The chain recombines TRBV12-3 or TRBV12-4 with TRBJ1-6; D is perhaps TRBD1 (6 bases). The CDR3 is 15 residues long. V shed 5 bases and J shed 10 bases, with 18 bases lying between them. The CDR3 is CASSLKQGWGSPLHF. In DNA form, the CDR3 reads TGTGCCAGCAGTCTCAAACAGGGCTGGGGCTCACCCCTCCACTTT.

The gene calls are TRBV2 and TRBJ2-3; D may be TRBD1 or TRBD2 (5 bases each). Germline CDR1 reads SNHLY; CDR2 reads FYNNEI. This CDR3 has 16 residues. V was trimmed by 7 bases and J by 0 bases, leaving 17 bases between them. CDR3 amino acids: CASNGAADISTDTQYF. The CDR3 DNA is TGTGCCAGCAACGGGGCAGCCGATATTAGCACAGATACGCAGTATTTT.

Here the CDR3 reads CPGSATWGRWFSYNEQFF. CDR3 in DNA: TGTCCTGGGAGCGCCACTTGGGGCCGATGGTTCTCCTACAATGAGCAGTTCTTC. The chain recombines TRBV22-1 with TRBJ2-1; the table's D gene call, TRBD1, was not cross checked with the DNA. TRBV22-1 constitutes a pseudogene. The CDR3 spans 18 residues.